This T cell receptor beta chain originates from a study of T cell responses to AZD1222 COVID-19 vaccine. V trimming: 5 bases; J trimming: 2 bases; junction bases outside the gene matches: 5. Per germline, CDR1 SQVTM and CDR2 ANQGSEA. The CDR3 totals 13 residues. This clone showed up just a few times. The data were produced by immunoSEQ multiplex PCR, yet TCRdb's version contains in-frame clones alone and is incomplete. This table holds about 120,000 clones, about 89% found once. This chain uses TRBV29-1 with TRBJ2-5; TRBD1 matches at 7 bases. The TCR originated in an adult in good health. The starting material was peripheral blood, obtained on day 0 of AZD1222 vaccination. The CDR3 loop is CSVYRRGQETQYF. The CDR3 nucleotides are TGCAGCGTTTATCGCAGGGGGCAAGAGACCCAGTACTTC. The full variable domain, in which reference TRBV29-1 and TRBJ2-5 provide the parts outside the CDR3, is SAVISQKPSRDICQRGTSLTIQCQVDSQVTMMFWYRQQPGQSLTLIATANQGSEATYESGFVIDKFPISRPNLTFSTLTVSNMSPEDSSIYLCSVYRRGQETQYFGPGTRLLVL.